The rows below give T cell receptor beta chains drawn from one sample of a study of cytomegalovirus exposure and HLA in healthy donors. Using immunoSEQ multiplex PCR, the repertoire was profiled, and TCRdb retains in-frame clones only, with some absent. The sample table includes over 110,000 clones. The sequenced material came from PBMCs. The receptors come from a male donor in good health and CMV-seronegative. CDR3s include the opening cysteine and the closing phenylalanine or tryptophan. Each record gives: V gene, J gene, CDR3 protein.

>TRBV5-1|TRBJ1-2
CASSLGQGAGGYTF
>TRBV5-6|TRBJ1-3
CASSFRGFSGNTIYF
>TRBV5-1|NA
CASSLEPTGGFYEQYF
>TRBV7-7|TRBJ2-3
CASSLGLYSDTQYF
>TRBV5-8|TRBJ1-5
CASSLGAARSSNQPQHF
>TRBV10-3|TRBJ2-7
CAISAQGGNHEQYF
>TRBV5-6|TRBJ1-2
CASSLLQGVSQSGYTF
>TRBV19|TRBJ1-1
CASSIEDGGQNTEAFF
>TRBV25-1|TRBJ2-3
CASSDPGTSKQYF
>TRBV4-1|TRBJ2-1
CASSPSGGLYNEQFF
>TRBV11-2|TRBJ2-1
CASSLDINEQFF
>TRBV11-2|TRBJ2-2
CASGIRGGRAPGELFF
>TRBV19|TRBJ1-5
CASSTTGRDQPQHF
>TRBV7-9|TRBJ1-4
CASSPNRGTRGEKLFF
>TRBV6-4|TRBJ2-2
CASSPTSGKWTGELFF
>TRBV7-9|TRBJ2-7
CASSSDRGSEQYF
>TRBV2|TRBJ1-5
CASSIGQLNQPQHF
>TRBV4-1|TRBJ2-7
CASSQGGSGLAGRVEEQYF
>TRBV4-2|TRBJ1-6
CASSLAGPGSPLHF
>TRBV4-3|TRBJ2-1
CASSQEATGGLNEQFF
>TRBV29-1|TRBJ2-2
CSVEAHTGELFF
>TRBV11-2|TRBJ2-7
CASSFGQRSSYEQYF
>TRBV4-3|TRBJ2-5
CASSRILAVQETQYF
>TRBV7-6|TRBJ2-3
CASSAADRGTDTQYF
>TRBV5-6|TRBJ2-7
CASSLQLEQYF
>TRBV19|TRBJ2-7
CASSAGVGYEQYF
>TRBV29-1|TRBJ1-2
CSVSPQGSGNGYTF
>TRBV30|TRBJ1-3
CAWSIQGQGNTIYF
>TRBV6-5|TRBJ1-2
CASRTGENYGYTF